The next 29 T cell receptor beta chains were all read from a single sample in a study of CD8+ T cells in alopecia areata. Sample treatment: oral pan-JAK inhibitor, 5-10 mg twice daily. Sequencing templates came from extracted RNA that was reverse transcribed into cDNA. TCRdb's table, derived via immunoSEQ multiplex PCR, lists solely in-frame clones and lacks some. The sample has around 270,000 clones; nearly 60% are singletons. Sequencing used CD4+ T cells sorted from blood, obtained at week 24, from a patient treated with tofacitinib. These receptors were taken from a human donor with alopecia areata.

There are a few counts of this clone. The chain joins TRBV5-4 to TRBJ2-2; D is perhaps TRBD2 (5 bases). With 0 bases removed from V and 5 bases from J, the gap between germline ends came to 5 bases. The CDR3 runs 13 residues. CDR1 is SGHNT, CDR2 YYREEE, per germline (reference sequence). CDR3 DNA: TGTGCCAGCAGCTTGGCGGGAACCGGGGAGCTGTTTTTT. Encoded protein: CASSLAGTGELFF.

This chain uses TRBV11-3 with TRBJ2-1; a weak D match, TRBD1 (5 bases). Germline assignment: CDR1 SGHNT and CDR2 YENEEA. This CDR3 comprises 13 residues. Deletions cut 3 bases from V and 6 bases from J, with 9 bases between. The CDR3 spells CASSLVGVNEQFF. CDR3 sequence (DNA): TGTGCCAGCAGCTTGGTAGGGGTCAATGAGCAGTTCTTC.

The gene calls are TRBV5-1 and TRBJ1-5; D remains unclear. This CDR3 is built from 14 residues. Germline CDR1 and CDR2: SGHRS and YFSETQ. Deletions cut 4 bases from V and 2 bases from J, with 10 bases between. CDR3 in DNA: TGCGCCAGCAGCAAGACGTCGGGCAATCAGCCCCAGCATTTT. It yields the protein CASSKTSGNQPQHF.

The chain joins TRBV15 to TRBJ2-5; 8 positions agree with TRBD2. Germline V lookup: CDR1 LNHNV, CDR2 YYDKDF (reference sequence). The CDR3 is made up of 15 amino acids. The V and J ends lost 5 bases and 3 bases, in that order; junction bases with no gene match: 8. DNA of the CDR3: TGTGCCACCAGCCGACCCGGACTAGCCGAAGAGACCCAGTACTTC. Protein product: CATSRPGLAEETQYF.

This clone was recorded only once. J is TRBJ1-2 and V is TRBV30; D perhaps matches TRBD1 (6 bases). V was shortened by 2 bases and J by 1 base, with 11 bases between the two germline ends. This CDR3 comprises 14 residues. Germline lookup yields CDR1 GTSNPN and CDR2 SVGIG (reference sequence). The DNA for the CDR3 is TGTGCCTGGAGTACGGACAGAGTTAACTATGGCTACACCTTC. Translation: CAWSTDRVNYGYTF.

This clone was seen more than once but under ten times. The gene calls are TRBV5-6 and TRBJ1-1; 7 bases fit TRBD1. Germline trimming cut 4 bases from V and 9 bases from J; bases unmatched to any gene: 9. The germline gives CDR1 SGHDT, CDR2 YYEEEE. The CDR3 sequence is 13 residues long. CDR3 bases: TGTGCCAGCAGCCTACTACCGGGACAGAAAGCTTTCTTT. Protein: CASSLLPGQKAFF.

This clone appeared a single time. This chain links TRBV2 with TRBJ1-6; D is uncertain. Germline V CDR1 and CDR2: SNHLY, FYNNEI. CDR3 length: 15 residues. Trimming shortened V by 3 bases and J by 7 bases, and 13 bases separated the two germline ends. The CDR3 loop is CASSDGWQPNSPLHF. CDR3 nucleotides: TGTGCCAGCAGTGACGGTTGGCAGCCAAATTCACCCCTCCACTTT.

The V call is TRBV6-6, the J call TRBJ2-3, with a weak D call TRBD1 (5 bases). Deletions cut 10 bases from V and 1 base from J, with 12 bases between. The CDR3 has 13 amino acids. Germline lookup yields CDR1 MNHNY and CDR2 SVGAGI (reference sequence). CDR3 in amino acids: CATRVEGTDTQYF. Here the CDR3 DNA reads TGTGCCACCAGGGTGGAAGGCACAGATACGCAGTATTTT.

This clone was counted only a few times. This CDR3 is also generated by other DNA sequences in the sample. The chain uses TRBV7-2 and TRBJ2-7; no definite D call. Germline CDR1 and CDR2: SGHTA and FQGNSA. The CDR3 spans 11 residues. Trimming shortened V by 5 bases and J by 1 base, and 3 bases separated the two germline ends. The CDR3 coding sequence is TGTGCCAGCAGCCTATCCTACGAGCAGTACTTC. This translates into CASSLSYEQYF.

The rearrangement links TRBV5-6 to TRBJ1-1; 8 bases agree with TRBD1. Trimming removed 0 bases from V and 5 bases from J; junction bases left unmatched: 3. This CDR3 has 14 residues. Per the germline V gene, CDR1 is SGHDT and CDR2 is YYEEEE. This chain's CDR3 is CASSLVDRGTEAFF. CDR3 DNA sequence: TGTGCCAGCAGCTTGGTTGACAGGGGTACTGAAGCTTTCTTT.

J is TRBJ1-1 and V is TRBV9; 7 nucleotides line up with TRBD1. After removal of 4 bases from V and 6 bases from J, the junction contained 12 bases not matched to a gene. The CDR3 loop spans 15 amino acids. CDR1 SGDLS and CDR2 YYNGEE come from the germline V gene. CDR3 amino acids: CASSPNRGGSAEAFF. The CDR3 DNA is TGTGCCAGCAGCCCGAACAGGGGAGGGAGCGCTGAAGCTTTCTTT. Full variable domain (outside the CDR3, taken from reference TRBV9 and TRBJ1-1): DSGVTQTPKHLITATGQRVTLRCSPRSGDLSVYWYQQSLDQGLQFLIQYYNGEERAKGNILERFSAQQFPDLHSELNLSSLELGDSALYFCASSPNRGGSAEAFFGQGTRLTVV.

The chain couples TRBV29-1 to TRBJ2-1; 13 nucleotides match TRBD2. The CDR3 totals 14 residues. Trimming took 6 bases from V and 5 from J; bases not matched to a gene: 4. Germline assignment: CDR1 SQVTM and CDR2 ANQGSEA. In nucleotides, the CDR3 is TGCAGCGTCAGGGGACTAGCGGGACACAATGAGCAGTTCTTC. Translation: CSVRGLAGHNEQFF.

This clone was counted only a few times. The chain links TRBV6-1 to TRBJ1-6; D remains ambiguous. Germline V gene lookup returns CDR1 MNHNS and CDR2 SASEGT. CDR3 length: 13 amino acids. The V end was cut by 3 bases, the J end by 10 bases, with 10 bases between. DNA for the CDR3: TGTGCCAGCAGTGACCAGACGGGATCACCCCTCCACTTT. It encodes CASSDQTGSPLHF.

This clone was found a few times. The CDR3 DNA sequence: TGCGCCAGCAGCATGGCCACCCCGGGGACAGATACGCAGTATTTT. It specifies CASSMATPGTDTQYF. V and J are TRBV5-1 and TRBJ2-3; D may be TRBD2 (5 bases). V dropped 4 bases and J dropped 3 bases, with 15 bases sitting between them. Germline V gives CDR1 SGHRS, CDR2 YFSETQ. The CDR3 is made up of 15 amino acids.

Only a few counts were recorded for this clone. This chain connects TRBV4-1 to TRBJ2-1, with 16 bases identical to TRBD2. Germline CDR1 is MGHRA and CDR2 is YSYEKL. The CDR3 covers 17 residues. V lost 3 bases to trimming and J lost 8 bases; unmatched junction nucleotides: 7. The CDR3 DNA reads TGCGCCAGCAGCCAGGGACTAGCGGGGGGGTACCCGCATGAGCAGTTCTTC. Translated, it gives CASSQGLAGGYPHEQFF.

To note about this clone: The identical CDR3 is also encoded by other nucleotide sequences in the sample. The chain links TRBV9 to TRBJ2-5; D call uncertain. Germline V gene data show CDR1 as SGDLS and CDR2 as YYNGEE. V lost 0 bases and J lost 3, with 6 bases in between. The CDR3 has 13 amino acids. CDR3 protein: CASSVGLEETQYF. The CDR3, as DNA: TGTGCCAGCAGCGTAGGCTTGGAAGAGACCCAGTACTTC.

The chain carries TRBV7-9 and TRBJ1-1; a possible D gene is TRBD1 (6 bases). The CDR3 loop spans 14 amino acids. V lost 11 bases, J lost 3 bases, and 19 bases lay in between. Germline assignment: CDR1 SEHNR and CDR2 FQNEAQ (reference sequence). CDR3 nucleotide sequence: TGTGCCTCTGCCGAGGGGGTATTCCACACTGAAGCTTTCTTT. Translation: CASAEGVFHTEAFF. Full variable domain (remainder filled in from reference TRBV7-9 and TRBJ1-1): DTGVSQNPRHKITKRGQNVTFRCDPISEHNRLYWYRQTLGQGPEFLTYFQNEAQLEKSRLLSDRFSAERPKGSFSTLEIQRTEQGDSAMYLCASAEGVFHTEAFFGQGTRLTVV.

The V call is TRBV30, the J call TRBJ1-1; no definite D call. Germline CDR1 GTSNPN, CDR2 SVGIG (reference sequence). V was clipped by 2 bases and J by 0 bases, with 10 bases between them. The CDR3 loop spans 14 amino acids. CDR3 sequence reads: CAWSRDIMNTEAFF. The CDR3 coding sequence is TGTGCCTGGAGTAGAGATATCATGAACACTGAAGCTTTCTTT.

This clone occurred a few times. The V and J genes are TRBV13 and TRBJ1-2, with TRBD1 identical over 8 bases. The CDR3 runs 15 residues. Trimming cost V 4 bases and J 2 bases; bases outside gene matches: 6. Germline values: CDR1 PRHDT, CDR2 FYEKMQ (reference sequence). The CDR3 here is CASSSTGVQNYGYTF. The CDR3 DNA follows: TGTGCCAGCAGCTCGACAGGGGTACAGAACTATGGCTACACCTTC.

This clone has a handful of counts. This chain uses TRBV5-1 with TRBJ2-1; 11 bases align to TRBD2. After removal of 4 bases from V and 6 bases from J, the junction contained 6 bases not matched to a gene. Germline lookup yields CDR1 SGHRS and CDR2 YFSETQ. The CDR3 runs 15 residues. Here the CDR3 reads CASSNSGGAFNEQFF. The DNA of the CDR3 is TGCGCCAGCAGCAATAGCGGGGGGGCTTTCAATGAGCAGTTCTTC.

This chain links TRBV5-1 with TRBJ2-3; weak D call: TRBD1 (5 bases). CDR1 is SGHRS and CDR2 is YFSETQ in the germline V gene. CDR3 size: 17 residues. V was shortened by 4 bases and J by 1 base, with 19 bases between the two germline ends. The CDR3: CASSVLGPARGTDTQYF. Here the CDR3 DNA reads TGCGCCAGCAGCGTCCTTGGGCCCGCCAGGGGCACAGATACGCAGTATTTT.

The DNA of the CDR3 is TGTGCCATCAGCGGACTCCCTCTGGGAGATACGCAGTATTTT. As protein: CAISGLPLGDTQYF. This chain joins TRBV10-3 and TRBJ2-3; TRBD2 is a possible D gene (5 bases). The germline CDR1 and CDR2 sequences are ENHRY and SYGVKD. V was pared by 6 bases and J by 5 bases, with 15 bases between. This CDR3 is built from 14 residues.

The chain links TRBV7-3 to TRBJ2-5; 7 bases line up with TRBD2. Trimming cost V 2 bases and J 1 base; bases outside gene matches: 4. The germline V gene encodes CDR1 SGHTA and CDR2 FQGTGA. The CDR3 totals 15 residues. The CDR3 sequence: CASSLAGETQETQYF. CDR3 nucleotide sequence: TGTGCCAGCAGCTTAGCGGGGGAGACCCAAGAGACCCAGTACTTC.

The V call is TRBV5-1, the J call TRBJ2-3, with D maybe TRBD1 (6 bases). Germline V CDR1 and CDR2: SGHRS, YFSETQ. CDR3 length equals 16 residues. The ends were cut back, 1 base at V and 4 bases at J, with 16 bases in the middle. This chain's CDR3 is CASSLRGTGFPDTQYF. CDR3 coding DNA: TGCGCCAGCAGCTTGAGGGGCACAGGGTTCCCAGATACGCAGTATTTT.

The chain carries TRBV7-9 and TRBJ2-5, with 7 positions matching TRBD1. Per germline, CDR1 SEHNR and CDR2 FQNEAQ (reference sequence). V trimming: 6 bases; J trimming: 1 base; junction bases outside the gene matches: 5. This CDR3 comprises 14 residues. CDR3 residues: CASRDNRGQETQYF. Written as DNA, the CDR3 is TGTGCCAGCAGAGACAACAGGGGCCAAGAGACCCAGTACTTC.

The chain links TRBV6-1 to TRBJ1-1, with D uncertain. V was clipped by 0 bases and J by 1 base, with 6 bases between them. The CDR3 is 14 residues long. Germline V gene data show CDR1 as MNHNS and CDR2 as SASEGT. This CDR3 reads CASSEAPANTEAFF. As DNA, the CDR3 is TGTGCCAGCAGTGAAGCGCCGGCGAACACTGAAGCTTTCTTT.

The gene calls are TRBV6-6 and TRBJ2-7; maybe TRBD2 (7 bases). The germline V and J ends were trimmed by 8 bases and 6 bases, with 11 bases remaining between them. From germline, CDR1 is MNHNY and CDR2 SVGAGI (reference sequence). This CDR3 has 11 residues. CDR3 nucleotide sequence: TGTGCCAGCCGGGGAGGGGGCGAGCAGTACTTC. It specifies CASRGGGEQYF.

CDR3 DNA: TGTGCCAGCAGTTCAGGGGGTATCGGCACAGATACGCAGTATTTT. Protein: CASSSGGIGTDTQYF. V usage is TRBV2 and J usage is TRBJ2-3, with 7 nucleotides matching TRBD1. Germline values: CDR1 SNHLY, CDR2 FYNNEI. CDR3 length equals 15 residues. With V trimmed by 5 bases and J by 1 base, 6 bases remained unmatched.

This chain joins TRBV2 and TRBJ2-2; 8 bases line up with TRBD1. Germline trimming cut 6 bases from V and 1 base from J; bases unmatched to any gene: 4. CDR3 length: 15 residues. Germline V gene lookup returns CDR1 SNHLY and CDR2 FYNNEI. The CDR3 DNA reads TGTGCCAGCAGCCTTGACAGGGGGAACACCGGGGAGCTGTTTTTT. It yields the protein CASSLDRGNTGELFF.